The 11 T cell receptor beta chains given below trace back to one sample, sequenced in a study of cytomegalovirus exposure and HLA in healthy donors. The study ran its PCR with 60 Vbeta and 13 Jbeta primers. This table comes from immunoSEQ multiplex PCR, and its TCRdb copy is limited to in-frame clones, with some not included. Here the sample spans roughly 120,000 clones, roughly 82% being singletons. Material for sequencing was PBMCs. Receptor source: a woman aged 55-70 years in good health and CMV-seropositive.

The chain carries TRBV5-1 and TRBJ1-1, with D possibly being TRBD1 (5 bases). CDR1 SGHRS and CDR2 YFSETQ come from the germline V gene. V lost 0 bases, J lost 3 bases, and 18 bases lay in between. The CDR3 has 17 amino acids. CDR3 coding DNA: TGCGCCAGCAGCTTGGGATATGGGGGACCGGGAGACACTGAAGCTTTCTTT. Protein: CASSLGYGGPGDTEAFF.

The V and J genes are TRBV4-3 and TRBJ1-1; TRBD1 is a possible D gene (6 bases). Germline CDR1 reads LGHNA; CDR2 reads YSLEER. V lost 1 base to trimming and J lost 4 bases, with 25 bases between them. CDR3 length equals 19 residues. Here the CDR3 reads CASSQVVSWGQTPGTEAFF. CDR3 coding DNA: TGCGCCAGCAGCCAAGTCGTGTCCTGGGGACAAACACCCGGCACTGAAGCTTTCTTT.

This chain uses TRBV30 with TRBJ2-1, with TRBD2 matching 9 bases. The CDR3 contains 18 residues. The V segment lost 3 bases and the J segment 8 bases; nucleotides outside the gene matches: 20. Germline CDR1 is GTSNPN and CDR2 is SVGIG (reference sequence). The chain's CDR3 is CAWRRGRRPGLAPYEQFF. For the CDR3, the DNA is TGTGCCTGGAGACGAGGGAGGAGACCGGGACTAGCACCCTATGAGCAGTTCTTC. Variable domain in full (rest from reference TRBV30 and TRBJ2-1): SQTIHQWPATLVQPVGSPLSLECTVEGTSNPNLYWYRQAAGRGLQLLFYSVGIGQISSEVPQNLSASRPQDRQFILSSKKLLLSDSGFYLCAWRRGRRPGLAPYEQFFGPGTRLTVL.

This clone has just a few counts. One junction end disagrees with the germline gene, perhaps due to a read error. This chain joins TRBV5-1 and TRBJ2-6; 7 bases are shared with TRBD1. CDR1 and CDR2 (germline): SGHRS, YFSETQ. The CDR3 spans 19 residues. CDR3 nucleotide sequence: TGCGCCAGCAGCTCACCGACAGGGTCTTCCCTCTCTGGGGCCAACGGCCTGACTTTC. As protein: CASSSPTGSSLSGANGLTF.

In regard to this clone: The same CDR3 arises from other DNA sequences in this sample as well. This chain connects TRBV4-3 to TRBJ1-1; weak D call: TRBD1 (5 bases). This CDR3 spans 14 amino acids. Germline CDR1 and CDR2: LGHNA and YSLEER. V was cut by 3 bases and J by 0 bases, with 8 bases left in between. The CDR3 nucleotides are TGCGCCAGCAGCCAGTCAGGGATGAACACTGAAGCTTTCTTT. It codes for CASSQSGMNTEAFF.

The chain recombines TRBV5-5 with TRBJ2-4; maybe TRBD1 (5 bases). Germline loops: CDR1 SGHKS, CDR2 YYEKEE (reference sequence). CDR3 length: 15 amino acids. The V and J ends lost 5 bases and 7 bases respectively, with 19 bases between them. The CDR3 reads CASSAPGQGDNIQYF. In DNA, the CDR3 is TGTGCCAGCAGTGCGCCGGGCCAGGGCGATAACATTCAGTACTTC.

In its sample, this clone was seen a few times. CDR3 DNA sequence: TGTGCCAGCAGTATGGGGACAGGGGACACTGAAGCTTTCTTT. Amino acids: CASSMGTGDTEAFF. The chain couples TRBV27 to TRBJ1-1; 10 bases align to TRBD1. The CDR3 contains 14 residues. Germline V gene lookup returns CDR1 MNHEY and CDR2 SMNVEV (reference sequence). The V segment lost 5 bases and the J segment 3 bases; nucleotides outside the gene matches: 3.

This CDR3 reads CASSLGGTGELFF. The CDR3, as DNA: TGTGCCAGCAGCTTAGGCGGCACCGGGGAGCTGTTTTTT. The chain combines TRBV7-2 with TRBJ2-2, with D unclear. Germline CDR1 SGHTA, CDR2 FQGNSA. V lost 1 base to trimming and J lost 4 bases, with 4 bases between them. This CDR3 is built from 13 residues.

V gene TRBV10-3 combines with J gene TRBJ2-7; tentative D call: TRBD1 (6 bases). Germline V gives CDR1 ENHRY, CDR2 SYGVKD. Deletions cut 0 bases from V and 3 bases from J, with 9 bases between. The CDR3 is made up of 14 amino acids. The CDR3 DNA follows: TGTGCCATCAGTGAGTCTGAGGGGGTCTACGAGCAGTACTTC. Its protein product is CAISESEGVYEQYF.

The chain links TRBV4-3 to TRBJ1-4, with a weak D call TRBD1 (6 bases). V was cut by 0 bases and J by 0 bases, with 14 bases left in between. The germline CDR1 and CDR2 sequences are LGHNA and YSLEER. The CDR3 loop spans 18 amino acids. This CDR3 is CASSQDLGTLATNEKLFF. The CDR3 nucleotides read TGCGCCAGCAGCCAAGATTTGGGGACACTCGCAACTAATGAAAAACTGTTTTTT.

The chain is built from TRBV7-6 and TRBJ1-3; weak D call: TRBD1 (5 bases). The V end was cut by 3 bases, the J end by 0 bases, with 12 bases between. CDR3 size: 16 residues. Germline CDR1 reads SGHVS; CDR2 reads FNYEAQ. The CDR3 DNA reads TGTGCCAGCAGCTTTAGGGGCGTTAGCTCTGGAAACACCATATATTTT. Protein: CASSFRGVSSGNTIYF.